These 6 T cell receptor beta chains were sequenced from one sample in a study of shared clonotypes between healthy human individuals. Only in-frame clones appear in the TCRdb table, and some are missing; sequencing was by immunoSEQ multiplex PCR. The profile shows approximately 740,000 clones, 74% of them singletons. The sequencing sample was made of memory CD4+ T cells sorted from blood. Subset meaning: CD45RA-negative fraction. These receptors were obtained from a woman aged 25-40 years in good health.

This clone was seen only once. CDR3 bases: TGTGCCAGCAGCCGACTAGCGGGAGTGGCTGAGCAGTTCTTC. It encodes CASSRLAGVAEQFF. This chain uses TRBV5-8 with TRBJ2-1; 12 bases fit TRBD2. Germline trimming cut 4 bases from V and 9 bases from J; bases unmatched to any gene: 5. This CDR3 has 14 residues. Germline values: CDR1 SGHTS, CDR2 YDEGEE.

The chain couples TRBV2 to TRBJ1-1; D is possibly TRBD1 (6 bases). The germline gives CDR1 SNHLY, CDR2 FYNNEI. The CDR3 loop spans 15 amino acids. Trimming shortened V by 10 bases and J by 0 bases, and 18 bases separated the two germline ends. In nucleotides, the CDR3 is TGTGCCACATACAGGGCGGGAATCATGAACACTGAAGCTTTCTTT. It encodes CATYRAGIMNTEAFF. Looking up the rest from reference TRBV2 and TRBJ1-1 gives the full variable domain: EPEVTQTPSHQVTQMGQEVILRCVPISNHLYFYWYRQILGQKVEFLVSFYNNEISEKSEIFDDQFSVERPDGSNFTLKIRSTKLEDSAMYFCATYRAGIMNTEAFFGQGTRLTVV.

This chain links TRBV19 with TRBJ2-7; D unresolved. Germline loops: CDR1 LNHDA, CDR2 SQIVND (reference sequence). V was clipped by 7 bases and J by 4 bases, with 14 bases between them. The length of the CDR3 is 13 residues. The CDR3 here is CASTPQTGYEQYF. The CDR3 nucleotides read TGTGCCAGTACTCCCCAGACGGGTTACGAGCAGTACTTC.

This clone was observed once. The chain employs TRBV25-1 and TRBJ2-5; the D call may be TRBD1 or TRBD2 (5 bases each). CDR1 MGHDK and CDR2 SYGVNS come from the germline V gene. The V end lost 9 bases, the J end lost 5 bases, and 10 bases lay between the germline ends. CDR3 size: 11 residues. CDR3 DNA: TGTGCCAGTCGGGGCAGGGAGACCCAGTACTTC. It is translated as CASRGRETQYF. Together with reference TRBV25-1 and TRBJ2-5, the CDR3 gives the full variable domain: EADIYQTPRYLVIGTGKKITLECSQTMGHDKMYWYQQDPGMELHLIHYSYGVNSTEKGDLSSESTVSRIRTEHFPLTLESARPSHTSQYLCASRGRETQYFGPGTRLLVL.

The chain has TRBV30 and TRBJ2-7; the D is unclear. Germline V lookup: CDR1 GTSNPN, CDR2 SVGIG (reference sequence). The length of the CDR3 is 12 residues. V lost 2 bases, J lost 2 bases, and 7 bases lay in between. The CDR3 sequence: CAWSTGPYEQYF. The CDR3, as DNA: TGTGCCTGGAGTACGGGCCCCTACGAGCAGTACTTC. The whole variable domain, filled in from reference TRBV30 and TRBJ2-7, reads SQTIHQWPATLVQPVGSPLSLECTVEGTSNPNLYWYRQAAGRGLQLLFYSVGIGQISSEVPQNLSASRPQDRQFILSSKKLLLSDSGFYLCAWSTGPYEQYFGPGTRLTVT.

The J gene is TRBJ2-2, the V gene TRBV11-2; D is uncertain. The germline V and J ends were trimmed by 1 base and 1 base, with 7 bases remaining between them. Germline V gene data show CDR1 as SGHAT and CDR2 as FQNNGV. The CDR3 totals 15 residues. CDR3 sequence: CASSLVGVNTGELFF. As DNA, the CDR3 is TGTGCCAGCAGCTTAGTCGGAGTGAACACCGGGGAGCTGTTTTTT.